The 21 T cell receptor beta chains below come from one sample, sequenced in a study of shared clonotypes between healthy human individuals. The assay was immunoSEQ multiplex PCR, and TCRdb's table has in-frame clones only and misses some. The sample contains about 530,000 clones, around 96% of which appear only once. Source material: naive CD4+ T cells sorted from blood. The subset was: CD45RA+ positively selected. These receptors were taken from a woman aged 25 to 39 in good health.

The V gene is TRBV19, the J gene TRBJ2-3; 10 nucleotides agree with TRBD2. CDR1 and CDR2 (germline): LNHDA, SQIVND (reference sequence). After removal of 7 bases from V and 2 bases from J, the junction contained 6 bases not matched to a gene. This CDR3 comprises 15 residues. In DNA, the CDR3 is TGTGCCAGTACGGCCGGGACTAGCGCCACAGATACGCAGTATTTT. It encodes CASTAGTSATDTQYF.

This rearrangement joins TRBV6-6 to TRBJ2-7; 10 bases agree with TRBD1. CDR3 length: 16 amino acids. V lost 0 bases to trimming and J lost 5 bases; unmatched junction nucleotides: 7. Germline values: CDR1 MNHNY, CDR2 SVGAGI (reference sequence). CDR3 loop: CASSYSMVTGGHEQYF. In DNA, the CDR3 is TGTGCCAGCAGTTACTCGATGGTGACAGGGGGCCACGAGCAGTACTTC.

This chain uses TRBV27 with TRBJ2-5, with D perhaps being TRBD1 or TRBD2 (5 bases each). CDR1 is MNHEY and CDR2 is SMNVEV in the germline V gene (reference sequence). V lost 1 base and J lost 5, with 17 bases in between. CDR3 size: 16 residues. The CDR3 region is CASSLFGTGTEETQYF. The CDR3 DNA sequence: TGTGCCAGCAGTTTATTTGGGACGGGCACTGAGGAGACCCAGTACTTC.

The chain recombines TRBV27 with TRBJ2-7; 7 nucleotides match TRBD1. Per germline, CDR1 MNHEY and CDR2 SMNVEV (reference sequence). V gave up 4 bases and J gave up 0 bases; unmatched junction bases: 3. The CDR3 loop spans 14 amino acids. Here the CDR3 DNA reads TGTGCCAGCAGTTGGACAGGAGCCTCCTACGAGCAGTACTTC. Translating it yields CASSWTGASYEQYF.

The rearrangement uses TRBV6-5 and TRBJ1-2; a possible D gene is TRBD1 (6 bases). The V and J ends lost 5 bases and 9 bases respectively, with 13 bases between them. CDR1 is MNHEY and CDR2 is SVGAGI in the germline V gene. The CDR3 contains 12 residues. This chain's CDR3 is CASSARGQSYTF. Here the CDR3 DNA reads TGTGCCAGCAGTGCACGTGGACAGAGCTACACCTTC.

About this clone itself: This specimen includes other DNA sequences encoding the same CDR3. This sequence joins TRBV7-2 and TRBJ1-1; D uncertain. Trimming stripped 1 base from V and 1 base from J, with 7 bases between. Per germline, CDR1 SGHTA and CDR2 FQGNSA. The CDR3 has 14 amino acids. CDR3 sequence: CASSLGPGNTEAFF. CDR3 nucleotides: TGTGCCAGCAGCTTAGGGCCAGGGAACACTGAAGCTTTCTTT.

The chain is built from TRBV27 and TRBJ2-1; perhaps TRBD2 as D (7 bases). The V gene's germline CDR1 is MNHEY and CDR2 SMNVEV (reference sequence). The CDR3 covers 14 residues. Trimming cost V 3 bases and J 4 bases, with 10 bases left between them. The CDR3 sequence is CASSFRGAYNEQFF. The CDR3 DNA is TGTGCCAGCAGTTTCCGGGGGGCTTACAATGAGCAGTTCTTC.

The chain recombines TRBV10-2 with TRBJ2-6, with D perhaps matching TRBD2 (6 bases). This CDR3 has 17 residues. In germline, CDR1 is WSHSY, CDR2 SAAADI. With 4 bases removed from V and 0 bases from J, the gap between germline ends came to 13 bases. As DNA, the CDR3 is TGCGCCAGCAGTGTCGGAGGGACCATCTCTGGGGCCAACGTCCTGACTTTC. Translating gives CASSVGGTISGANVLTF.

The rearrangement joins TRBV6-5 to TRBJ2-3; D perhaps matches TRBD2 (5 bases). The CDR3 runs to 14 residues. V lost 6 bases, J lost 3 bases, and 13 bases lay in between. The V gene's germline CDR1 is MNHEY and CDR2 SVGAGI. The CDR3 nucleotides read TGTGCCAGCAGCCGGCGGGTAGGGACAGATACGCAGTATTTT. It codes for CASSRRVGTDTQYF.

The chain couples TRBV10-1 to TRBJ2-7; 13 bases align to TRBD2. The CDR3 runs to 16 residues. The germline V gene has CDR1 WNHNN and CDR2 SYGVQD (reference sequence). The J segment lost 6 bases and the V segment lost 0 bases, leaving 5 bases of the junction unmatched. In DNA form, the CDR3 reads TGCGCCAGCAGTGAGTCGGGGGGACTAGCGGGACTCGAGCAGTACTTC. Protein: CASSESGGLAGLEQYF.

The V gene is TRBV5-1, the J gene TRBJ2-7; TRBD1 matches at 7 bases. Germline CDR1 and CDR2: SGHRS and YFSETQ. The CDR3 runs 20 residues. The ends lost 2 bases at V and 5 bases at J; junction bases unmatched: 25. DNA of the CDR3: TGCGCCAGCAGCTTCATAGGAATCACAGGGGACCCCGACCCGGGGAACGAGCAGTACTTC. Its translation: CASSFIGITGDPDPGNEQYF.

The chain employs TRBV5-4 and TRBJ2-3, with 13 bases aligning to TRBD2. Per the germline V gene, CDR1 is SGHNT and CDR2 is YYREEE (reference sequence). Losses at the gene ends were 4 bases for V and 3 bases for J; bases not matched to a gene: 5. The CDR3 loop spans 16 amino acids. CDR3 residues: CASSIRLAGGTDTQYF. In DNA form, the CDR3 reads TGTGCCAGCAGCATAAGACTAGCGGGAGGTACAGATACGCAGTATTTT.

The chain carries TRBV5-4 and TRBJ2-3; TRBD2 matches at 11 bases. Germline assignment: CDR1 SGHNT and CDR2 YYREEE (reference sequence). The CDR3 has 16 amino acids. V dropped 4 bases and J dropped 2; count of bases not matched to a gene: 6. This CDR3 is CASSEGTSGLTDTQYF. In nucleotides, the CDR3 is TGTGCCAGCAGCGAGGGGACTAGCGGACTCACAGATACGCAGTATTTT. The full variable domain, rest sourced from reference TRBV5-4 and TRBJ2-3, is ETGVTQSPTHLIKTRGQQVTLRCSSQSGHNTVSWYQQALGQGPQFIFQYYREEENGRGNFPPRFSGLQFPNYSSELNVNALELDDSALYLCASSEGTSGLTDTQYFGPGTRLTVL.

V is TRBV18 and J is TRBJ2-1, with a tentative D call TRBD2 (6 bases). The germline V gene has CDR1 KGHSH and CDR2 LQKENI. The CDR3 length is 13 residues. V dropped 8 bases and J dropped 0 bases, with 8 bases sitting between them. In DNA, the CDR3 is TGTGCCAGCGGGGGGAGCTCCTACAATGAGCAGTTCTTC. Amino acids: CASGGSSYNEQFF.

The chain joins TRBV27 to TRBJ1-5; 9 bases match TRBD1. This CDR3 has 15 amino acids. V trimming: 5 bases; J trimming: 2 bases; junction bases outside the gene matches: 4. CDR1 is MNHEY and CDR2 is SMNVEV in the germline V gene (reference sequence). CDR3 amino acids: CASSPGQGGNQPQHF. The CDR3 bases are TGTGCCAGCAGTCCGGGACAGGGAGGCAATCAGCCCCAGCATTTT.

The chain is built from TRBV2 and TRBJ2-7; no reliable D call. Germline CDR1 reads SNHLY; CDR2 reads FYNNEI. The V end lost 3 bases, the J end lost 0 bases, and 12 bases lay between the germline ends. The CDR3 covers 15 residues. This CDR3 is CASSDRFYTSYEQYF. The CDR3 DNA sequence: TGTGCCAGCAGTGACAGGTTTTATACCTCCTACGAGCAGTACTTC.

The chain uses TRBV7-8 and TRBJ1-5, with unresolved D. Germline CDR1 and CDR2: SGHVS and FQNEAQ. The CDR3 runs 13 residues. V shed 3 bases and J shed 4 bases, with 7 bases lying between them. In DNA form, the CDR3 reads TGTGCCAGCAGCTTCGCAGAGAATCAGCCCCAGCATTTT. This translates into CASSFAENQPQHF.

The chain recombines TRBV19 with TRBJ1-4; the D is unclear. Germline assignment: CDR1 LNHDA and CDR2 SQIVND (reference sequence). Deletions cut 3 bases from V and 0 bases from J, with 8 bases between. CDR3 length: 15 residues. CDR3 loop: CASSIRMATNEKLFF. In nucleotides, the CDR3 is TGTGCCAGTAGTATCCGAATGGCAACTAATGAAAAACTGTTTTTT.

The chain links TRBV4-1 to TRBJ2-7; 9 bases fit TRBD1. This CDR3 comprises 12 residues. Trimming removed 4 bases from V and 7 bases from J; junction bases left unmatched: 2. Germline values: CDR1 MGHRA, CDR2 YSYEKL. The CDR3 DNA follows: TGCGCCAGCAGCCGGGACAGGGTGGAGCAGTACTTC. It encodes CASSRDRVEQYF.

As concerns this clone: Other DNA sequences in the sample encode the same CDR3. CDR3 protein: CSVAGQGAYEQYF. The CDR3 DNA sequence: TGCAGCGTTGCGGGACAGGGCGCCTACGAGCAGTACTTC. The chain joins TRBV29-1 to TRBJ2-7, with TRBD1 identical over 9 bases. CDR3 length: 13 amino acids. Per germline, CDR1 SQVTM and CDR2 ANQGSEA. Germline trimming cut 4 bases from V and 2 bases from J; bases unmatched to any gene: 3.

The V call is TRBV28, the J call TRBJ2-5; 7 nucleotides line up with TRBD2. This CDR3 is 15 amino acids long. V lost 2 bases, J lost 4 bases, and 7 bases stayed unmatched. CDR1 and CDR2 from the germline V gene are MDHEN and SYDVKM. The CDR3 nucleotides are TGTGCCAGCAGTTTAGGAGGGAGGGCCAGAGAGACCCAGTACTTC. Its protein is CASSLGGRARETQYF.